Below are 11 T cell receptor beta chains sequenced from a single sample in a study of shared clonotypes between healthy human individuals. Libraries were prepared by immunoSEQ multiplex PCR; TCRdb keeps only in-frame clonotypes and omits some of them. The table records some 450,000 clones, approximately 71% of them present only once. The specimen was PBMCs. The receptors stem from a woman aged 40 to 55 in good health. Some clones in this sample may be carry-over from other donors' samples.

J is TRBJ2-3 and V is TRBV9; the match to TRBD2 covers 8 bases. There are 15 residues in the CDR3. The germline gives CDR1 SGDLS, CDR2 YYNGEE. The V segment lost 1 base and the J segment 5 bases; nucleotides outside the gene matches: 6. CDR3 in amino acids: CASSVSGGRRDTQYF. CDR3 bases: TGTGCCAGCAGCGTATCGGGCGGGAGGAGAGATACGCAGTATTTT.

With regard to this clone: Its ends do not fully match the called genes, so a read error is possible. V and J are TRBV28 and TRBJ2-1, with TRBD2 matching 11 bases. In germline, CDR1 is MDHEN, CDR2 SYDVKM. CDR3 length: 16 residues. Here the CDR3 DNA reads TGTGCCAGCAGCCCTCTCCGGGGGACTAGCGGCCCCGAGCGGTTCTTC. Protein: CASSPLRGTSGPERFF.

The chain employs TRBV5-4 and TRBJ1-3; D not certain. The CDR3 is 15 amino acids. Germline V gene sequence: CDR1 SGHNT, CDR2 YYREEE (reference sequence). The V gene lost 0 bases and the J gene lost 2 bases, with 9 bases spanning the gap. CDR3 in amino acids: CASSLGPSPGNTIYF. The CDR3, as DNA: TGTGCCAGCAGCTTGGGTCCGTCCCCTGGAAACACCATATATTTT.

The rearrangement uses TRBV19 and TRBJ2-5; D is possibly TRBD1 (6 bases). There are 12 residues in the CDR3. CDR1 is LNHDA, CDR2 SQIVND, per germline (reference sequence). V lost 3 bases to trimming and J lost 7 bases, with 9 bases between them. This CDR3 is CASSIQGGTQYF. In nucleotides, the CDR3 is TGTGCCAGTAGTATCCAAGGGGGGACCCAGTACTTC.

The J gene is TRBJ1-5, the V gene TRBV10-3; a possible D gene is TRBD1 (6 bases). Trimming removed 3 bases at V and 7 bases at J, with 16 bases between. Germline assignment: CDR1 ENHRY and CDR2 SYGVKD. The CDR3 is 15 amino acids. The CDR3 sequence: CAISEGGAGDQPQHF. The CDR3 region has the DNA TGTGCCATCAGTGAAGGGGGAGCAGGGGACCAGCCCCAGCATTTT.

This chain links TRBV29-1 with TRBJ2-1; D may be TRBD2 (6 bases). V gave up 4 bases and J gave up 10 bases, with 14 bases separating them. This CDR3 spans 12 amino acids. Germline CDR1 and CDR2: SQVTM and ANQGSEA. CDR3: CSVVRAGWEQFF. For the CDR3, the DNA is TGCAGCGTTGTCCGTGCGGGATGGGAGCAGTTCTTC.

The genes are TRBV30 and TRBJ1-3; no firm D call. V was cut by 3 bases and J by 0 bases, with 9 bases left in between. Germline assignment: CDR1 GTSNPN and CDR2 SVGIG (reference sequence). CDR3 length: 14 amino acids. The CDR3 protein is CAWRMRTSGNTIYF. CDR3 nucleotide sequence: TGTGCCTGGAGAATGCGTACCTCTGGAAACACCATATATTTT. The full variable domain, completed using reference TRBV30 and TRBJ1-3, is SQTIHQWPATLVQPVGSPLSLECTVEGTSNPNLYWYRQAAGRGLQLLFYSVGIGQISSEVPQNLSASRPQDRQFILSSKKLLLSDSGFYLCAWRMRTSGNTIYFGEGSWLTVV.

This clone has only one observation. V gene TRBV9 combines with J gene TRBJ2-5, with D possibly called TRBD1 or TRBD2 (6 bases each). The V and J ends lost 4 bases and 5 bases respectively, with 18 bases between them. In germline, CDR1 is SGDLS, CDR2 YYNGEE. This CDR3 spans 15 amino acids. CDR3 DNA: TGTGCCAGCAGCCTCATGGGGGGCGCAGGGGAGACCCAGTACTTC. Translating it yields CASSLMGGAGETQYF.

The rearrangement uses TRBV10-3 and TRBJ2-5; the D gene could be TRBD1 or TRBD2 (6 bases each). Deletions cut 7 bases from V and 2 bases from J, with 11 bases between. Germline-derived CDR1 and CDR2 are ENHRY and SYGVKD. The CDR3 loop spans 13 amino acids. CDR3 DNA sequence: TGTGCCATCACCCCGGGGGCACAAGAGACCCAGTACTTC. Translating gives CAITPGAQETQYF.

With respect to this clone: Different DNA sequences within this sample yield the same CDR3. The chain is built from TRBV20-1 and TRBJ2-5; D gene ambiguous. V lost 4 bases and J lost 2, with 2 bases in between. Germline CDR1 is DFQATT and CDR2 is SNEGSKA (reference sequence). This CDR3 contains 10 residues. CDR3 coding DNA: TGCAGTGCTACTCAAGAGACCCAGTACTTC. This gives the protein CSATQETQYF.

The chain has TRBV28 and TRBJ2-3, with 10 bases lining up with TRBD2. Germline V gene lookup returns CDR1 MDHEN and CDR2 SYDVKM. V was clipped by 5 bases and J by 7 bases; unmatched bases: 6. This CDR3 comprises 14 residues. CDR3: CASSILAGENTQYF. Here the CDR3 DNA reads TGTGCCAGCAGTATCCTAGCGGGAGAGAATACGCAGTATTTT.